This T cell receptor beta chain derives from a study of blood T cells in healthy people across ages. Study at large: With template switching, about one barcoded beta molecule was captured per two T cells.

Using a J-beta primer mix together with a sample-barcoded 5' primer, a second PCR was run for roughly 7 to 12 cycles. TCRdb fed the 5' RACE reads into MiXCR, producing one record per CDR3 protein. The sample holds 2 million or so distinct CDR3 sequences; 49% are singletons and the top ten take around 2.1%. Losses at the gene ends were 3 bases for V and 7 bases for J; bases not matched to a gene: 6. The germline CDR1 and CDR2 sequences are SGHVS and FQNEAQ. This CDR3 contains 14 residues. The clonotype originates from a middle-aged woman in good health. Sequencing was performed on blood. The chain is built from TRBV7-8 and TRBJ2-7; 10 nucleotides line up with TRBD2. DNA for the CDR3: TGTGCCAGCAGCTTTAGCGGGGGGCGTCATGAGCAGTACTTC. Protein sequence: CASSFSGGRHEQYF.